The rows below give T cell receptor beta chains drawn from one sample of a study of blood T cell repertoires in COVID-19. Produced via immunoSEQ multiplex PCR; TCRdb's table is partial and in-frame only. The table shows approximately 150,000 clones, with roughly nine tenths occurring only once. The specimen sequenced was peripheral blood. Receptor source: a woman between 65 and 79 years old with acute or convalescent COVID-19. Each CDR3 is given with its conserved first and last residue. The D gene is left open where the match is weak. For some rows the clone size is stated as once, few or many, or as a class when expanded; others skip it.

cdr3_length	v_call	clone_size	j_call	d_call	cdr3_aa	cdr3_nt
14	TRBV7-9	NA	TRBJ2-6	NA	CASSSNSGANVLTF	TGTGCCAGCAGCTCAAACTCTGGGGCCAACGTCCTGACTTTC
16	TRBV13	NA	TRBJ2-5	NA	CASSRHRTKRSETQYF	TGTGCCAGCAGCCGCCACAGGACTAAGCGGTCAGAGACCCAGTACTTC
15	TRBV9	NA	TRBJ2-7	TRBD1	CASSVGGTGTYEQYF	TGTGCCAGCAGCGTAGGAGGGACAGGCACCTACGAGCAGTACTTC
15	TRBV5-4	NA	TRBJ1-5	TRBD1	CASSSGGQINQPQHF	TGTGCCAGCAGCTCAGGGGGCCAAATTAATCAGCCCCAGCATTTT
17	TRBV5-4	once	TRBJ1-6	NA	CASSLGHEFFNNSPLHF	TGTGCCAGCAGCTTAGGACACGAGTTTTTTAATAATTCACCCCTCCACTTT
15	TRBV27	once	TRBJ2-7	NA	CASSLYGQSSYEQYF	TGTGCCAGCAGTTTATATGGACAGAGCTCCTACGAGCAGTACTTC
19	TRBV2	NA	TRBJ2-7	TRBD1	CASTSRRDRVPTSSYEQYF	TGTGCCAGCACCTCGAGGCGGGACAGGGTTCCTACTTCGTCCTACGAGCAGTACTTC
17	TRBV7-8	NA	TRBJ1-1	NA	CASSLGSSTERNTEAFF	TGTGCCAGCAGCTTAGGATCCTCGACAGAGAGGAACACTGAAGCTTTCTTT
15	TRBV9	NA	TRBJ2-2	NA	CASSVSKRVTGELFF	TGTGCCAGCAGCGTATCTAAGCGGGTCACCGGGGAGCTGTTTTTT
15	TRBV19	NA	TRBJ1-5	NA	CASRIISGDNQPQHF	TGTGCCAGTAGGATTATCTCAGGGGACAATCAGCCCCAGCATTTT
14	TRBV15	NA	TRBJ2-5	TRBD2	CATTYGLARETQYF	TGTGCCACCACCTATGGACTAGCAAGAGAGACCCAGTACTTC
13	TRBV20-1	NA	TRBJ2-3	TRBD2	CSASSGGVDTQYF	TGCAGTGCTAGTTCCGGGGGGGTGGATACGCAGTATTTT
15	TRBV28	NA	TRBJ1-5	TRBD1	CASRSPTGGHQPQHF	TGTGCCAGCAGATCCCCAACAGGGGGCCATCAGCCCCAGCATTTT
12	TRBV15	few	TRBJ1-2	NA	CATSREQYGYTF	TGTGCCACCAGCAGAGAACAGTATGGCTACACCTTC
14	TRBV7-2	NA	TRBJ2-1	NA	CASTSGQSYNEQFF	TGTGCCAGCACCAGCGGACAGTCCTACAATGAGCAGTTCTTC
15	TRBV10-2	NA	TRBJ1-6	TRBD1	CASSDRGQINSPLHF	TGCGCCAGCAGCGACCGGGGACAGATTAATTCACCCCTCCACTTT
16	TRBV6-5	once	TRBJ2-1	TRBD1	CASSYSYRGGYNEQFF	TGTGCCAGCAGTTACTCTTACAGGGGCGGCTACAATGAGCAGTTCTTC
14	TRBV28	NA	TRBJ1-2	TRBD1	CASRPTDRVGGYTF	TGTGCCAGCAGACCAACGGACAGGGTGGGCGGCTACACCTTC
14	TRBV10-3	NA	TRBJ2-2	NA	CAINSGANTGELFF	TGTGCCATCAATAGCGGAGCGAACACCGGGGAGCTGTTTTTT
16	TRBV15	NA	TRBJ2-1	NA	CATSRPKKASVGEQFF	TGTGCCACCAGCAGACCCAAGAAGGCTAGCGTTGGTGAGCAGTTCTTC
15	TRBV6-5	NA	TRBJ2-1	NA	CASSSKRVVVDEQFF	TGTGCCAGCAGTTCGAAGCGGGTAGTGGTCGATGAGCAGTTCTTC
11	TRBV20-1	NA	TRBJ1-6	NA	CSATGFTPLHF	TGCAGTGCTACAGGGTTCACACCCCTCCACTTT
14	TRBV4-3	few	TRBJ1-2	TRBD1	CASSQDRGQVGYTF	TGCGCCAGCAGCCAAGACAGGGGGCAGGTTGGCTACACCTTC
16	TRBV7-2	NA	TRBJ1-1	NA	CASSPLGQGLNTEAFF	TGTGCCAGCAGCCCTTTAGGGCAGGGGCTGAACACTGAAGCTTTCTTT
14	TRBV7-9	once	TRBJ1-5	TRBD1	CASSPGQANQPQHF	TGTGCCAGCAGCCCCGGACAGGCCAATCAGCCCCAGCATTTT
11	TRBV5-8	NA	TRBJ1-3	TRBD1	CASSPRTGAHF	TGTGCCAGCAGCCCGCGGACAGGGGCCCATTTT
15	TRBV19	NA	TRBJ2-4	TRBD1	CASSRMTGPRNIQYF	TGTGCCAGTAGCCGTATGACAGGGCCGAGGAACATTCAGTACTTC
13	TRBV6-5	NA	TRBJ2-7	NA	CASSYRWGGEQYF	TGTGCCAGCAGTTACCGATGGGGAGGCGAGCAGTACTTC
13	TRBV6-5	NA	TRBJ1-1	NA	CASRELSNTEAFF	TGTGCCAGCAGGGAGCTCTCGAACACTGAAGCTTTCTTT
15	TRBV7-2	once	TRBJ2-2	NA	CASSLTSGNTGELFF	TGTGCCAGCAGCTTAACGAGCGGTAACACCGGGGAGCTGTTTTTT
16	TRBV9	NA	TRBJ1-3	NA	CASSPRIGGYGNTIYF	TGTGCCAGCAGCCCCCGCATTGGAGGTTATGGAAACACCATATATTTT
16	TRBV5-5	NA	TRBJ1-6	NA	CASSLAPGTWGSPLHF	TGTGCCAGCAGCTTGGCCCCCGGGACTTGGGGTTCACCCCTCCACTTT
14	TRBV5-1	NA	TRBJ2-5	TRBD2	CASSLNTGGETQYF	TGCGCCAGCAGCTTGAACACGGGAGGGGAGACCCAGTACTTC
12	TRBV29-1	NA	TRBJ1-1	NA	CSVGGQNTEAFF	TGCAGCGTTGGAGGCCAGAACACTGAAGCTTTCTTT
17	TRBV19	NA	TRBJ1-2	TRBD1	CASSIVKGAKSNYGYTF	TGTGCCAGTAGTATAGTCAAGGGGGCGAAGTCGAACTATGGCTACACCTTC
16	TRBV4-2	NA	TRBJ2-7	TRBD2	CASSQVLAGGHGEQYF	TGTGCCAGCAGCCAAGTATTAGCGGGGGGCCACGGCGAGCAGTACTTC
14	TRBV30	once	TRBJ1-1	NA	CASDSKRMNTEAFF	TGTGCCTCGGACAGTAAAAGAATGAACACTGAAGCTTTCTTT
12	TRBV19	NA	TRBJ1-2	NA	CASSTPGNGYTF	TGTGCCAGTAGTACCCCAGGGAACGGCTACACCTTC
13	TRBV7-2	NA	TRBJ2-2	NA	CASSLPGTGELFF	TGTGCCAGCAGCCTACCCGGCACCGGGGAGCTGTTTTTT
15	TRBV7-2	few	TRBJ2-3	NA	CATIKFTRTCDTQYF	TGTGCCACAATTAAGTTTACCAGGACTTGCGATACGCAGTATTTT
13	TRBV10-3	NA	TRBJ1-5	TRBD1	CAITGGSDQPQHF	TGTGCCATAACAGGGGGGAGCGATCAGCCCCAGCATTTT
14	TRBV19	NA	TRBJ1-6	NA	CASSITAVASPLHF	TGTGCCAGTAGTATTACAGCAGTCGCTTCACCCCTCCACTTT
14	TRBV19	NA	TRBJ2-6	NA	CASSISYGANVLTF	TGTGCCAGTAGTATTTCTTATGGGGCCAACGTCCTGACTTTC
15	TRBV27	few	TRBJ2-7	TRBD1	CASSNDRESSYEQYF	TGTGCCAGCAGTAACGACAGGGAGAGTTCCTACGAGCAGTACTTC
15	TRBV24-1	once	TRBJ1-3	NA	CATSDPRSSGNTIYF	TGTGCCACCAGTGACCCGAGAAGCTCTGGAAACACCATATATTTT
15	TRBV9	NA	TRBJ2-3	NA	CASSVVGKSTDTQYF	TGTGCCAGCAGCGTAGTGGGCAAGAGCACAGATACGCAGTATTTT
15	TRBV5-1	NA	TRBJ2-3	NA	CASSLPTGNTDTQYF	TGCGCCAGCAGCTTACCCACAGGGAACACAGATACGCAGTATTTT
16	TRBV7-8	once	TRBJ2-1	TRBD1	CASSLEGGSSYNEQFF	TGTGCCAGCAGCTTAGAAGGGGGCAGCTCCTACAATGAGCAGTTCTTC
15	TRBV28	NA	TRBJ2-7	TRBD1	CASNQIRTGDNEQYF	TGTGCCAGCAATCAGATCCGGACAGGGGATAACGAGCAGTACTTC
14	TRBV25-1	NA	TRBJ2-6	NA	CASLRTGGANVLTF	TGTGCCAGTTTAAGAACGGGTGGGGCCAACGTCCTGACTTTC
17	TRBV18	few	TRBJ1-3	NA	CASSPPRGSNSGNTIYF	TGTGCCAGCTCACCACCCCGGGGGTCTAACTCTGGAAACACCATATATTTT
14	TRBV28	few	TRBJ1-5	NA	CASAQGSRNQPQHF	TGTGCCAGCGCTCAGGGCAGCCGCAATCAGCCCCAGCATTTT
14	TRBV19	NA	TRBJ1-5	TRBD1	CASSTTGIQQPQHF	TGTGCCAGTAGTACGACAGGGATCCAGCAGCCCCAGCATTTT
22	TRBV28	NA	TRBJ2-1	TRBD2	CASSSLPRWGGTSGPSYNEQFF	TGTGCCAGCAGTTCCCTACCGCGTTGGGGGGGTACTAGCGGTCCATCCTACAATGAGCAGTTCTTC